Presented here are 21 T cell receptor beta chains from one specimen sequenced in a study of blood T cell repertoires in COVID-19. Generated by immunoSEQ multiplex PCR, the TCRdb table keeps only in-frame clones and is missing some. The sample has about 100,000 clones, about 86% seen once; the top ten hold less than 3.5%. The specimen was PBMCs or T cells enriched from blood (not recorded which). These receptors all stem from a woman aged 45-65 years who had recovered from COVID-19.

The genes are TRBV12-5 and TRBJ1-2; the match to TRBD1 covers 7 bases. After removal of 4 bases from V and 2 bases from J, the junction contained 4 bases not matched to a gene. Germline CDR1 is LGHNT and CDR2 is FRNRAP. The CDR3 extends over 14 amino acids. The CDR3 nucleotides are TGTGCTAGTGGTTGGGGGGACAGAAACTATGGCTACACCTTC. It is translated as CASGWGDRNYGYTF.

The chain employs TRBV7-2 and TRBJ2-7, with 9 bases fitting TRBD2. The CDR3 consists of 16 residues. After removal of 1 base from V and 1 base from J, the junction contained 5 bases not matched to a gene. The V gene's germline CDR1 is SGHTA and CDR2 FQGNSA. The chain's CDR3 is CASSLGVAGASYEQYF. The CDR3 DNA reads as TGTGCCAGCAGCTTAGGGGTAGCGGGAGCTTCCTACGAGCAGTACTTC.

The DNA of the CDR3 is TGTGCCAGCAGTGAAAGACAGGGAGATTATCAGCCCCAGCATTTT. The encoded protein is CASSERQGDYQPQHF. V is TRBV2 and J is TRBJ1-5, with TRBD1 matching 7 bases. This CDR3 comprises 15 residues. The V gene end was trimmed by 2 bases and the J gene end by 5 bases; junction bases not matched to a gene: 6. Germline CDR1 reads SNHLY; CDR2 reads FYNNEI.

V gene TRBV3-1 (or the pseudogene TRBV3-2) combines with J gene TRBJ1-1; the D gene is possibly TRBD1 (6 bases). Trimming cost V 6 bases and J 5 bases, with 13 bases left between them. Germline CDR1 is LGHDT and CDR2 is YNNKEL (reference sequence). The CDR3 loop spans 13 amino acids. The CDR3 nucleotides read TGTGCCAGCAGTGACAGGTTAGGTACTGAAGCTTTCTTT. It is translated as CASSDRLGTEAFF.

The chain has TRBV7-8 and TRBJ2-7; a weak D match, TRBD2 (5 bases). Trimming removed 2 bases from V and 2 bases from J, with 10 bases in between. Germline lookup yields CDR1 SGHVS and CDR2 FQNEAQ. CDR3 length: 14 residues. CDR3 in DNA: TGTGCCAGCAGCTTATACGGGGTCGCCTACGAGCAGTACTTC. It translates to CASSLYGVAYEQYF.

The V and J genes are TRBV28 and TRBJ2-7; 7 bases are a match to TRBD1. There are 13 residues in the CDR3. V lost 3 bases, J lost 4 bases, and 3 bases stayed unmatched. Germline V gene lookup returns CDR1 MDHEN and CDR2 SYDVKM. CDR3 nucleotide sequence: TGTGCCAGCAGTTTCGGGACAGCATACGAGCAGTACTTC. This encodes CASSFGTAYEQYF.

This clone occurred a few times. The V and J genes are TRBV3-1 (or the pseudogene TRBV3-2) and TRBJ1-3, with a tentative D call TRBD1 (6 bases). Trimming stripped 4 bases from V and 0 bases from J, with 10 bases between. Germline V CDR1 and CDR2: LGHDT, YNNKEL (reference sequence). The CDR3 runs 15 residues. CDR3 nucleotides: TGTGCCAGCAGCCGCCAGACAGGCTCTGGAAACACCATATATTTT. Translated: CASSRQTGSGNTIYF.

This clone was counted once. The V and J genes are TRBV9 and TRBJ1-5, with TRBD1 as a possible D gene (6 bases). The CDR3 extends over 13 amino acids. The V end lost 3 bases, the J end lost 2 bases, and 6 bases lay between the germline ends. Germline assignment: CDR1 SGDLS and CDR2 YYNGEE. CDR3 residues: CASSAGGNQPQHF. In nucleotides, the CDR3 is TGTGCCAGCAGCGCAGGGGGCAATCAGCCCCAGCATTTT.

The gene calls are TRBV30 and TRBJ2-7, with unresolved D. Germline lookup yields CDR1 GTSNPN and CDR2 SVGIG (reference sequence). The CDR3 extends over 14 amino acids. The ends were cut back, 0 bases at V and 0 bases at J, with 9 bases in the middle. The CDR3 protein is CAWSVFKSSYEQYF. CDR3 coding DNA: TGTGCCTGGAGTGTATTTAAGAGCTCCTACGAGCAGTACTTC.

The rearrangement links TRBV7-8 to TRBJ2-5; perhaps TRBD2 as D (5 bases). The ends were cut back, 2 bases at V and 4 bases at J, with 5 bases in the middle. Germline V lookup: CDR1 SGHVS, CDR2 FQNEAQ. The CDR3 sequence is 12 residues long. This CDR3 is CASSLSGETQYF. For the CDR3, the DNA is TGTGCCAGCAGCTTAAGCGGAGAGACCCAGTACTTC. Drawing the rest from reference TRBV7-8 and TRBJ2-5, the complete variable domain is GAGVSQSPRYKVAKRGQDVALRCDPISGHVSLFWYQQALGQGPEFLTYFQNEAQLDKSGLPSDRFFAERPEGSVSTLKIQRTQQEDSAVYLCASSLSGETQYFGPGTRLLVL.

The genes are TRBV18 and TRBJ1-2; TRBD1 agrees at 8 bases. Germline V gene data show CDR1 as KGHSH and CDR2 as LQKENI. V shed 5 bases and J 6 bases; nucleotides not matched to a gene: 8. CDR3 length: 14 residues. CDR3 DNA: TGTGCCAGCTCATCTACAGGGGGTCAGGATGGCTACACCTTC. It specifies CASSSTGGQDGYTF. The whole variable domain, filled in from reference TRBV18 and TRBJ1-2, reads NAGVMQNPRHLVRRRGQEARLRCSPMKGHSHVYWYRQLPEEGLKFMVYLQKENIIDESGMPKERFSAEFPKEGPSILRIQQVVRGDSAAYFCASSSTGGQDGYTFGSGTRLTVV.

This clone was recorded only once. The chain joins TRBV18 to TRBJ2-3; 10 bases match TRBD2. CDR3 length: 15 residues. The germline V gene has CDR1 KGHSH and CDR2 LQKENI. After removal of 3 bases from V and 6 bases from J, the junction contained 6 bases not matched to a gene. CDR3 coding DNA: TGTGCCAGCTCACCGGAGCGGGAGGGCCGTGATACGCAGTATTTT. Translating gives CASSPEREGRDTQYF.

The genes are TRBV27 and TRBJ2-2; TRBD2 aligns across 11 bases. Germline V gene sequence: CDR1 MNHEY, CDR2 SMNVEV (reference sequence). After removal of 6 bases from V and 0 bases from J, the junction contained 12 bases not matched to a gene. This CDR3 has 19 residues. This CDR3 reads CASSQFLAGGVANTGELFF. The CDR3 DNA follows: TGTGCCAGCAGCCAGTTTTTAGCGGGAGGGGTAGCGAACACCGGGGAGCTGTTTTTT.

The V and J genes are TRBV18 and TRBJ2-1; 10 bases are shared with TRBD1. Trimming cost V 4 bases and J 6 bases; bases outside gene matches: 6. The CDR3 runs 15 residues. Germline V gene lookup returns CDR1 KGHSH and CDR2 LQKENI. The CDR3 sequence is CASSLGGQGLNEQFF. CDR3 in DNA: TGTGCCAGCTCACTGGGGGGACAGGGGCTCAATGAGCAGTTCTTC.

In this sample, this clone turned up once. V usage is TRBV27 and J usage is TRBJ2-1; possible D gene TRBD2, 6 bases. The CDR3 contains 16 residues. Trimming removed 5 bases at V and 1 base at J, with 15 bases between. Germline lookup yields CDR1 MNHEY and CDR2 SMNVEV (reference sequence). The CDR3 DNA reads as TGTGCCAGCAGTCCGTCTCTAGCGAATTCCTACAATGAGCAGTTCTTC. As protein: CASSPSLANSYNEQFF.

V is TRBV28 and J is TRBJ2-7; 12 nucleotides line up with TRBD2. The CDR3 runs to 16 residues. The germline V gene encodes CDR1 MDHEN and CDR2 SYDVKM. V was pared by 5 bases and J by 1 base, with 6 bases of the junction left unmatched. The CDR3 region is CASSVNLAGGSYEQYF. As DNA, the CDR3 is TGTGCCAGCAGTGTGAATCTAGCGGGGGGGTCCTACGAGCAGTACTTC.

The CDR3 DNA sequence: TGTGCCAGCAGCGCCCAGACAGATACGCAGTATTTT. Translating it yields CASSAQTDTQYF. This chain uses TRBV7-9 with TRBJ2-3, with D uncertain. This CDR3 spans 12 amino acids. Germline V gene data show CDR1 as SEHNR and CDR2 as FQNEAQ (reference sequence). V shed 5 bases and J shed 3 bases, with 6 bases lying between them.

This chain links TRBV5-1 with TRBJ2-7; 7 nucleotides align to TRBD2. The germline CDR1 and CDR2 sequences are SGHRS and YFSETQ. This CDR3 region has 16 residues. The V and J ends lost 3 bases and 2 bases, in that order; junction bases with no gene match: 11. The CDR3, as DNA: TGCGCCAGCAGCTCCCGGATAGCGGGCGGGACCTACGAGCAGTACTTC. Translation: CASSSRIAGGTYEQYF.

This chain uses TRBV5-4 with TRBJ1-2, with D possibly matching TRBD1 (5 bases). Germline lookup yields CDR1 SGHNT and CDR2 YYREEE (reference sequence). With 2 bases removed from V and 4 bases from J, the gap between germline ends came to 15 bases. This CDR3 contains 15 residues. The CDR3 reads CASSFGVRGSYGYTF. The CDR3 region has the DNA TGTGCCAGCAGCTTTGGGGTTAGGGGCTCCTATGGCTACACCTTC.

This clone was observed a single time. This sequence joins TRBV18 and TRBJ1-3, with no clear D. The CDR3 is 16 residues long. Germline lookup yields CDR1 KGHSH and CDR2 LQKENI. The ends were cut back, 0 bases at V and 4 bases at J, with 13 bases in the middle. CDR3 in amino acids: CASSPPGGVSGNTIYF. In nucleotides, the CDR3 is TGTGCCAGCTCACCACCGGGAGGTGTCTCCGGAAACACCATATATTTT.

V gene TRBV5-1 combines with J gene TRBJ2-7; D is perhaps TRBD2 (6 bases). Germline CDR1 reads SGHRS; CDR2 reads YFSETQ. Trimming left V 0 bases short and J 2 bases short, with 9 bases between. The CDR3 sequence is 14 residues long. CDR3 nucleotides: TGCGCCAGCAGCTTGGTTTCGGGAGCCTACGAGCAGTACTTC. Translation: CASSLVSGAYEQYF.